The TCR beta chain under discussion was sequenced for a study of control samples from healthy donors and cancer patients. The data were produced by immunoSEQ multiplex PCR, yet TCRdb's version contains in-frame clones alone and is incomplete. The sample has 75,000 to 90,000 clones; over 75% are singletons. The CDR3 totals 15 residues. V shed 1 base and J 3 bases; nucleotides not matched to a gene: 6. The germline CDR1 and CDR2 sequences are SEHNR and FQNEAQ (reference sequence). The TCR was taken from a man aged 50 or older in good health. Material for sequencing was blood. The V call is TRBV7-9, the J call TRBJ2-7, with 7 bases matching TRBD1. CDR3 loop: CASSLGPNRGYEQYF. DNA for the CDR3: TGTGCCAGCAGCTTAGGCCCAAACAGGGGCTACGAGCAGTACTTC.